These 8 T cell receptor beta chains were all obtained from the same sample, sequenced in a study of radiotherapy plus CTLA-4 blockade in lung cancer. Clones were sequenced by immunoSEQ multiplex PCR, and TCRdb holds only the in-frame ones, with some missing. The sample has 85,000 to 90,000 clones; about 88% are singletons. Source: peripheral blood, taken from a patient treated with radiotherapy plus ipilimumab. Source of these receptors: a human donor with non-small cell lung cancer that progressed on radiotherapy plus ipilimumab.

This clone has a single count. This chain joins TRBV19 and TRBJ1-6; D gene uncertain. CDR3 size: 16 residues. With 4 bases removed from V and 0 bases from J, the gap between germline ends came to 10 bases. The germline V gene has CDR1 LNHDA and CDR2 SQIVND (reference sequence). The CDR3 protein is CASSNLHRSYNSPLHF. The CDR3 region has the DNA TGTGCCAGTAGTAACTTACACCGCTCCTATAATTCACCCCTCCACTTT.

The V call is TRBV30, the J call TRBJ2-7; 8 nucleotides align to TRBD1. J gave up 3 bases and V 3 bases, and 7 bases lay outside the gene matches. Germline-derived CDR1 and CDR2 are GTSNPN and SVGIG (reference sequence). This CDR3 spans 14 amino acids. The CDR3 loop is CAWRYRGAYYEQYF. The CDR3 DNA sequence: TGTGCCTGGAGATACAGGGGGGCTTACTACGAGCAGTACTTC.

This rearrangement joins TRBV7-2 to TRBJ2-7; 13 nucleotides agree with TRBD2. Germline V gives CDR1 SGHTA, CDR2 FQGNSA. The CDR3 totals 18 residues. V shed 3 bases, J shed 4 bases, and the junction held 12 bases outside the gene matches. CDR3 nucleotide sequence: TGTGCCAGCAGCTTCAGACTAGCGGGAGGTTCCGTTTCGTACGAGCAGTACTTC. The encoded protein is CASSFRLAGGSVSYEQYF.

V and J are TRBV4-2 and TRBJ1-1, with D tentatively TRBD1 (5 bases). The CDR3 is made up of 14 amino acids. Trimming removed 1 base from V and 8 bases from J, with 14 bases in between. The germline V gene has CDR1 LGHNA and CDR2 YNFKEQ. The chain's CDR3 is CASSQGHARDEAFF. The CDR3 region has the DNA TGTGCCAGCAGCCAAGGGCACGCCAGGGACGAAGCTTTCTTT.

The V gene is TRBV6-6, the J gene TRBJ2-3; TRBD2 might be the D (7 bases). Trimming pared 8 bases from V and 5 bases from J, leaving 11 bases between. CDR3 size: 12 residues. Germline V gives CDR1 MNHNY, CDR2 SVGAGI (reference sequence). The CDR3 protein is CASGEGVDTQYF. DNA of the CDR3: TGTGCCAGCGGGGAGGGGGTAGATACGCAGTATTTT.

The V gene is TRBV6-1, the J gene TRBJ2-7; 9 bases line up with TRBD1. Losses at the gene ends were 5 bases for V and 7 bases for J; bases not matched to a gene: 9. CDR3 size: 14 residues. Germline V gene lookup returns CDR1 MNHNS and CDR2 SASEGT. The CDR3, as DNA: TGTGCCAGCAGTCCCCGGGACAGGGTAGTTGAGCAGTACTTC. It specifies CASSPRDRVVEQYF.

The V gene is TRBV9, the J gene TRBJ2-3; 7 positions agree with TRBD1. CDR3 length: 15 amino acids. The junction had 6 bases not matched to a gene; V was cut back by 4 bases and J by 1 base. Per germline, CDR1 SGDLS and CDR2 YYNGEE. The CDR3 is CASSPRQGGTDTQYF. CDR3 bases: TGTGCCAGCAGCCCCCGACAGGGTGGCACAGATACGCAGTATTTT. The full variable domain, with the rest looked up from reference TRBV9 and TRBJ2-3, is DSGVTQTPKHLITATGQRVTLRCSPRSGDLSVYWYQQSLDQGLQFLIQYYNGEERAKGNILERFSAQQFPDLHSELNLSSLELGDSALYFCASSPRQGGTDTQYFGPGTRLTVL.

The chain employs TRBV6-5 and TRBJ1-2, with unresolved D. The CDR3 totals 16 residues. Germline loops: CDR1 MNHEY, CDR2 SVGAGI. V shed 2 bases and J shed 4 bases, with 17 bases lying between them. The DNA for the CDR3 is TGTGCCAGCAGTTACCTTCCAGCTCACACTGTCTATGGCTACACCTTC. It yields the protein CASSYLPAHTVYGYTF.